This TCR beta chain was recovered during a study of shared clonotypes between healthy human individuals. Study-wide context: Plates per donor: three CD4 naive, three CD4 memory, two CD8 naive, one CD8 memory.

About this clone itself: The antigen is unknown.

Donors were Caucasian adults residing in Nashville, Tennessee, USA. The assay was carried out at the deep level. Clones were read by immunoSEQ multiplex PCR, and TCRdb kept only the in-frame ones, dropping some. The sample records 2 million to 2.5 million clones, 85% to 95% being singletons. Germline V gene sequence: CDR1 SEHNR, CDR2 FQNEAQ (reference sequence). The CDR3 totals 15 residues. V lost 6 bases, J lost 7 bases, and 13 bases stayed unmatched. Findings and limits, study-wide: Despite large depth, sorted-subset datasets appeared incompletely sequenced.

Sequencing used naive CD4+ T cells from PBMCs. Subset of the sample: CD45RA+ positively selected. The sequence derives from a man younger than 35 in good health. Some clones in this sample may be carry-over from other donors' samples. The chain couples TRBV7-9 to TRBJ2-7; 9 bases agree with TRBD2. CDR3 sequence (DNA): TGTGCCAGCAGGTTCAGCGGGAGGACTCTCGGAGAGCAGTACTTC. Amino acids: CASRFSGRTLGEQYF.